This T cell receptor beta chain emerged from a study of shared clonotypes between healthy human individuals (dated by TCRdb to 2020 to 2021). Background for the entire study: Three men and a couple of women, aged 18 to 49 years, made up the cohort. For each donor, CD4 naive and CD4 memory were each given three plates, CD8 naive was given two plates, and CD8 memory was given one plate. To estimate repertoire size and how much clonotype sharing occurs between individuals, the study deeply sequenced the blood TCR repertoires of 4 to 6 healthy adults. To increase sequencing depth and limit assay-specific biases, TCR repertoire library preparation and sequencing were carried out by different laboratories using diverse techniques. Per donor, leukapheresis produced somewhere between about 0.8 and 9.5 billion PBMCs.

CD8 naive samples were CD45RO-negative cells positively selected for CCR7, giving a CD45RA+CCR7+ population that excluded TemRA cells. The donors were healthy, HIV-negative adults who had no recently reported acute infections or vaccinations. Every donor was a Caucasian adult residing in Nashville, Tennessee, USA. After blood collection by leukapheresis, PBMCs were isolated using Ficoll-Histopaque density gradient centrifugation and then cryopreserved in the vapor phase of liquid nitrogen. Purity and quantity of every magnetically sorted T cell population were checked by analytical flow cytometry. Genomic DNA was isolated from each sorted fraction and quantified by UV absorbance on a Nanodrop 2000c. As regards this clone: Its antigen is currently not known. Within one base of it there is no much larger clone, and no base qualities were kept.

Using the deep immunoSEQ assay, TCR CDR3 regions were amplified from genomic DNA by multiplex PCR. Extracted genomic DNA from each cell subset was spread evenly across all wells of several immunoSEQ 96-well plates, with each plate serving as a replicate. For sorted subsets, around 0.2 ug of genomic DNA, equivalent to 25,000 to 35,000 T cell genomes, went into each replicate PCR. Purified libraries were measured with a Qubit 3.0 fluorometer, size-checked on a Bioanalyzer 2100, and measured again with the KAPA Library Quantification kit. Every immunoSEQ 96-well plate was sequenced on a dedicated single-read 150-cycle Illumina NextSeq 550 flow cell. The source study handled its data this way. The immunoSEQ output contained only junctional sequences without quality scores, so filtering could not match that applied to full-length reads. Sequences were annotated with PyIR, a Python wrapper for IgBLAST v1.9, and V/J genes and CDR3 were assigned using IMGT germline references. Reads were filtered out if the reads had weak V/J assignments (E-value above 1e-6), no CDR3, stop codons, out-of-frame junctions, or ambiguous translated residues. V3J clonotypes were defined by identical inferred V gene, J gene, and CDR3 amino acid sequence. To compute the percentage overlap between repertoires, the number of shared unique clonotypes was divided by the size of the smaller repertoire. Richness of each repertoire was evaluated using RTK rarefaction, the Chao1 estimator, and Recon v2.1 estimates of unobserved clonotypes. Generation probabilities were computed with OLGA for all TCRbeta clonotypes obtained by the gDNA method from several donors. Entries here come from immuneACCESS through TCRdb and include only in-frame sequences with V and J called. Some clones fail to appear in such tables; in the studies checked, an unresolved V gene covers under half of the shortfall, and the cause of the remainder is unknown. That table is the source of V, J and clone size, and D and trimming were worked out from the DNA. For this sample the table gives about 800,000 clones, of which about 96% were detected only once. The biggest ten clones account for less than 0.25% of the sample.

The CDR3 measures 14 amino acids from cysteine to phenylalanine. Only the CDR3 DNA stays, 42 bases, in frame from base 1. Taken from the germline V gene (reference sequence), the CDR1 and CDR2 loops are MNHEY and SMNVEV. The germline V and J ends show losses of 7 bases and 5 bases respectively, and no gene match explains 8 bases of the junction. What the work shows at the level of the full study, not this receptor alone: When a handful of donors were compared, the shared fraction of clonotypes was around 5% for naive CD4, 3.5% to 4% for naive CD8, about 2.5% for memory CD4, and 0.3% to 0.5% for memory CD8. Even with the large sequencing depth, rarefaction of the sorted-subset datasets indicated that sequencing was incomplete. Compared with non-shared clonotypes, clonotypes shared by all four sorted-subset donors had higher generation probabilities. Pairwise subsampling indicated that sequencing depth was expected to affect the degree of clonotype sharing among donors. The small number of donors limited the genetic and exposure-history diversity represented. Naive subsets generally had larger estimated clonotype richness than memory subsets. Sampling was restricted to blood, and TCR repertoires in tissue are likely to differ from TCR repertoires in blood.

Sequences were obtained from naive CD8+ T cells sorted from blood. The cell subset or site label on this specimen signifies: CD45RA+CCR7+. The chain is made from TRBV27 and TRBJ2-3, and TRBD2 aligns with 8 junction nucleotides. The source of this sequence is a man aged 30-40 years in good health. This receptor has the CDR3 CASNPGLGIDTQYF. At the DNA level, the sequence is TGTGCCAGCAACCCGGGACTAGGTATAGATACGCAGTATTTT.